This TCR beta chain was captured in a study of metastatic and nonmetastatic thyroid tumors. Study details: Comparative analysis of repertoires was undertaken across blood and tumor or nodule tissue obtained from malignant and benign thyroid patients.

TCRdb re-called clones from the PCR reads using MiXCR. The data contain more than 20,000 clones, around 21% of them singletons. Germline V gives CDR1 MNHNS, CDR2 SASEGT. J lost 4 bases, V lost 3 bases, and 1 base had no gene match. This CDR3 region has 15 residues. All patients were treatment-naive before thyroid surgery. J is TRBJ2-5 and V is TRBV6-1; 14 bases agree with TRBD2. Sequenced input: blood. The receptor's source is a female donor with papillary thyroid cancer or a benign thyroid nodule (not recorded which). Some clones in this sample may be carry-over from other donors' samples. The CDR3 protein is CASSETSGGAETQYF. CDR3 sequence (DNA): TGTGCCAGCAGTGAGACTAGCGGGGGGGCAGAGACCCAGTACTTC.